A single sample gave rise to the 25 T cell receptor beta chains below, sequenced in a study of CD8+ T cells in alopecia areata. Investigators isolated RNA and reverse transcribed it into cDNA to act as the sequencing template. Measured with immunoSEQ multiplex PCR; TCRdb has only the in-frame clones, and not every one. The repertoire holds over 200,000 clones, with 50% to 65% as singletons. The sample was CD4+ T cells sorted from blood, taken at week 0. These TCRs come from a human donor with alopecia areata.

This clone was detected only a few times. The V gene is TRBV5-1, the J gene TRBJ2-7; D not certain. The CDR3 is 14 amino acids. The V end was cut by 0 bases, the J end by 6 bases, with 13 bases between. Per the germline V gene, CDR1 is SGHRS and CDR2 is YFSETQ. In DNA form, the CDR3 reads TGCGCCAGCAGCTTGGGCCACGGACGGCCCGAGCAGTACTTC. Translation: CASSLGHGRPEQYF.

The V gene is TRBV5-1, the J gene TRBJ2-7, with 10 bases fitting TRBD2. The V gene's germline CDR1 is SGHRS and CDR2 YFSETQ. With 4 bases clipped from V and 6 bases from J, the junction kept 7 bases outside the gene matches. This CDR3 has 14 amino acids. This CDR3 is CASSATSGKGEQYF. Written as DNA, the CDR3 is TGCGCCAGCAGCGCCACTAGCGGGAAGGGCGAGCAGTACTTC.

This clone was counted once. The chain employs TRBV29-1 and TRBJ1-2; D may be TRBD1 (5 bases). Germline V gene lookup returns CDR1 SQVTM and CDR2 ANQGSEA. With 4 bases removed from V and 4 bases from J, the gap between germline ends came to 13 bases. This CDR3 comprises 13 residues. The CDR3 sequence: CSVGADRTYGYTF. The CDR3 bases are TGCAGCGTTGGCGCAGACAGAACCTATGGCTACACCTTC. Based on the CDR3 plus reference TRBV29-1 and TRBJ1-2, the full variable domain is SAVISQKPSRDICQRGTSLTIQCQVDSQVTMMFWYRQQPGQSLTLIATANQGSEATYESGFVIDKFPISRPNLTFSTLTVSNMSPEDSSIYLCSVGADRTYGYTFGSGTRLTVV.

This clone was counted a few times. The chain uses TRBV15 and TRBJ1-1; unclear D gene. The V gene's germline CDR1 is LNHNV and CDR2 YYDKDF (reference sequence). With 10 bases removed from V and 0 bases from J, the gap between germline ends came to 12 bases. The CDR3 loop spans 13 amino acids. This chain's CDR3 is CASSGPMNTEAFF. CDR3 DNA: TGTGCCAGTTCCGGCCCCATGAACACTGAAGCTTTCTTT.

This rearrangement joins TRBV5-1 to TRBJ2-7; 8 bases fit TRBD1. The germline gives CDR1 SGHRS, CDR2 YFSETQ. The ends lost 4 bases at V and 6 bases at J; junction bases unmatched: 9. The CDR3 length is 14 residues. Written as DNA, the CDR3 is TGCGCCAGCAGCCTAGCAGGACAGGGAGGCGAGCAGTACTTC. The encoded protein is CASSLAGQGGEQYF.

This rearrangement joins TRBV6-5 to TRBJ2-1; D is ambiguous. Germline V lookup: CDR1 MNHEY, CDR2 SVGAGI. There are 16 residues in the CDR3. Trimming stripped 0 bases from V and 9 bases from J, with 18 bases between. The CDR3 region has the DNA TGTGCCAGCAGTTACTCGTGGCGGAACCAGTACGGTGAGCAGTTCTTC. Its translation is CASSYSWRNQYGEQFF.

The gene calls are TRBV2 and TRBJ1-5; D is undetermined. The length of the CDR3 is 13 residues. Trimming took 4 bases from V and 5 from J, leaving 9 bases between them. The germline V gene has CDR1 SNHLY and CDR2 FYNNEI. CDR3 sequence: CASSVGEDQPQHF. CDR3 nucleotides: TGTGCCAGCAGTGTCGGGGAGGATCAGCCCCAGCATTTT.

The chain has TRBV29-1 and TRBJ1-2, with TRBD1 matching 7 bases. The CDR3 covers 13 residues. The V gene end was trimmed by 8 bases and the J gene end by 2 bases; junction bases not matched to a gene: 8. Germline CDR1 SQVTM, CDR2 ANQGSEA. Here the CDR3 DNA reads TGCAGCATAACAGGGGCGCAAAACTATGGCTACACCTTC. Translated: CSITGAQNYGYTF.

The chain employs TRBV27 and TRBJ1-2; D is unclear. This CDR3 is 14 amino acids long. Germline CDR1 and CDR2: MNHEY and SMNVEV (reference sequence). V lost 7 bases and J 4 bases, leaving 16 bases between the germline ends. The DNA for the CDR3 is TGTGCCAGCATCGATATCCAAGGAGGCTATGGCTACACCTTC. As protein: CASIDIQGGYGYTF.

This clone occurred a few times. The V gene is TRBV2, the J gene TRBJ2-7; 8 bases map to TRBD1. Trimming removed 6 bases from V and 7 bases from J; junction bases left unmatched: 14. Looked up from germline, CDR1 is SNHLY and CDR2 is FYNNEI. This CDR3 contains 15 residues. The CDR3 DNA is TGTGCCAGCAGAATACTCAGGGGGCCGGGTGATGAGCAGTACTTC. Its protein is CASRILRGPGDEQYF.

Turning to this clone: The identical CDR3 is also encoded by other nucleotide sequences in the sample. The chain couples TRBV13 to TRBJ2-1, with a possible D match to TRBD1 (5 bases). Trimming removed 3 bases from V and 12 bases from J, with 18 bases in between. The CDR3 totals 14 residues. Germline V gene data show CDR1 as PRHDT and CDR2 as FYEKMQ (reference sequence). CDR3 sequence (DNA): TGTGCCAGCAGCTTGAAAGATAAGGGGTTAAGGCAGTTCTTC. Translation gives CASSLKDKGLRQFF.

This clone has only a few counts. This chain joins TRBV29-1 and TRBJ2-5; 7 bases fit TRBD2. Germline loops: CDR1 SQVTM, CDR2 ANQGSEA. The CDR3 length is 13 residues. The J segment lost 11 bases and the V segment lost 5 bases, leaving 14 bases of the junction unmatched. The CDR3 loop is CSVTGPRIGGQYF. The CDR3 DNA reads TGCAGCGTTACGGGTCCCCGCATCGGGGGGCAGTACTTC.

The chain links TRBV29-1 to TRBJ1-2; a weak D match, TRBD1 (5 bases). With 4 bases removed from V and 6 bases from J, the gap between germline ends came to 27 bases. In germline, CDR1 is SQVTM, CDR2 ANQGSEA. The CDR3 totals 17 residues. The CDR3 loop is CSVAGASGGLGVHGYTF. CDR3 bases: TGCAGCGTTGCTGGAGCATCGGGGGGACTCGGAGTTCATGGCTACACCTTC.

This chain joins TRBV5-4 and TRBJ2-7; D unclear. Trimming shortened V by 0 bases and J by 1 base, and 11 bases separated the two germline ends. This CDR3 contains 15 residues. CDR1 is SGHNT, CDR2 YYREEE, per germline (reference sequence). The chain's CDR3 is CASSLGQAVSYEQYF. In DNA form, the CDR3 reads TGTGCCAGCAGCTTGGGGCAGGCCGTATCCTACGAGCAGTACTTC.

The rearrangement links TRBV9 to TRBJ1-2, with unresolved D. V shed 4 bases and J shed 1 base, with 11 bases lying between them. The germline V gene encodes CDR1 SGDLS and CDR2 YYNGEE. This CDR3 comprises 14 residues. The CDR3 protein is CASSTPEINYGYTF. The CDR3 nucleotides read TGTGCCAGCAGCACCCCAGAAATTAACTATGGCTACACCTTC.

This chain links TRBV2 with TRBJ2-1, with 9 nucleotides matching TRBD2. The CDR3 consists of 14 residues. J was trimmed by 5 bases and V by 9 bases; bases with no gene match: 8. Germline CDR1 reads SNHLY; CDR2 reads FYNNEI. CDR3: CASYSGGFNNEQFF. The DNA of the CDR3 is TGTGCCAGTTATAGCGGGGGCTTCAACAATGAGCAGTTCTTC.

This clone has more than one count but fewer than ten. One end of the junction fails to match germline, which may point to a read error. The chain has TRBV20-1 and TRBJ2-1; unclear D gene. The germline V gene has CDR1 DFQATT and CDR2 SNEGSKA (reference sequence). The CDR3 length is 10 residues. The CDR3 DNA reads TGCAGTGCTAGAGATGCCGTGAGTGTCTTC. It encodes CSARDAVSVF.

The chain links TRBV27 to TRBJ2-5; D is undetermined. Germline loops: CDR1 MNHEY, CDR2 SMNVEV (reference sequence). The V gene lost 7 bases and the J gene lost 5 bases, with 23 bases spanning the gap. The CDR3 contains 16 residues. CDR3 in DNA: TGTGCCAGCACCGCCCTAGGACGCACTGACGGGGAGACCCAGTACTTC. This gives the protein CASTALGRTDGETQYF.

This rearrangement joins TRBV4-1 to TRBJ2-7, with D perhaps matching TRBD1 (6 bases). The germline V gene encodes CDR1 MGHRA and CDR2 YSYEKL. The CDR3 runs 13 residues. V gave up 0 bases and J gave up 11 bases, with 14 bases separating them. In DNA form, the CDR3 reads TGCGCCAGCAGCCAAGATCTTAATACAGGGAAGTACTTC. It translates to CASSQDLNTGKYF.

V and J are TRBV29-1 and TRBJ2-3; 7 nucleotides agree with TRBD1. This CDR3 is 14 amino acids long. With V trimmed by 6 bases and J by 3 bases, 9 bases remained unmatched. CDR1 is SQVTM, CDR2 ANQGSEA, per germline. This CDR3 is CSVARDSSTDTQYF. The CDR3 DNA sequence: TGCAGCGTGGCTCGGGACAGTTCAACAGATACGCAGTATTTT.

The table lists this clone with a few counts. The J gene is TRBJ1-2, the V gene TRBV30, with no clear D. V lost 5 bases and J 1 base, leaving 5 bases between the germline ends. The CDR3 sequence is 11 residues long. CDR1 and CDR2 (germline): GTSNPN, SVGIG (reference sequence). The CDR3 DNA reads TGTGCCTGGGGAGTTAACTATGGCTACACCTTC. Its translation is CAWGVNYGYTF.

DNA of the CDR3: TGTGCCTGGAGGCCGGGACTCCAGGTTAGGTACGAGCAGTACTTC. It yields the protein CAWRPGLQVRYEQYF. The V gene is TRBV30, the J gene TRBJ2-7, with a possible D match to TRBD2 (6 bases). Germline V gene sequence: CDR1 GTSNPN, CDR2 SVGIG (reference sequence). V lost 3 bases, J lost 4 bases, and 19 bases lay in between. This CDR3 region has 15 residues.

The chain joins TRBV6-5 to TRBJ1-5; TRBD1 matches at 7 bases. CDR3 length: 13 residues. J gave up 5 bases and V 6 bases, and 4 bases lay outside the gene matches. Germline-derived CDR1 and CDR2 are MNHEY and SVGAGI. CDR3 residues: CASRAQGDQPQHF. The CDR3 region has the DNA TGTGCCAGCAGGGCCCAGGGGGATCAGCCCCAGCATTTT.

The J gene is TRBJ1-2, the V gene TRBV19; D remains ambiguous. This CDR3 comprises 14 residues. V lost 0 bases to trimming and J lost 4 bases, with 9 bases between them. Germline V CDR1 and CDR2: LNHDA, SQIVND (reference sequence). The CDR3 coding sequence is TGTGCCAGTAGTATAGAGAATAACCTCTATGGCTACACCTTC. Translated, it gives CASSIENNLYGYTF.

The chain couples TRBV30 to TRBJ2-3; the match to TRBD2 covers 9 bases. J was trimmed by 3 bases and V by 3 bases; bases with no gene match: 7. Germline V gene lookup returns CDR1 GTSNPN and CDR2 SVGIG (reference sequence). This CDR3 is built from 15 residues. DNA for the CDR3: TGTGCCTGGAGATCGGCTAGCGGGATGACAGATACGCAGTATTTT. It is translated as CAWRSASGMTDTQYF.